Each of the 19 T cell receptor beta chains below was sequenced from the same sample in a study of cytomegalovirus exposure and HLA in healthy donors. The PCR made use of 60 Vbeta and 13 Jbeta primers. The assay was immunoSEQ multiplex PCR, and TCRdb's table has in-frame clones only and misses some. The data hold 85,000 to 100,000 clones, with 84% observed a single time. The source material was PBMCs. These receptors all stem from a woman between 18 and 30 years old in good health and CMV-seropositive.

This chain links TRBV5-1 with TRBJ2-7; TRBD2 aligns across 7 bases. Trimming removed 3 bases from V and 1 base from J; junction bases left unmatched: 7. The CDR3 has 15 residues. Germline CDR1 is SGHRS and CDR2 is YFSETQ. CDR3 sequence (DNA): TGCGCCAGCAGCTCTGGCGGGGGACGGTCCTACGAGCAGTACTTC. Translation: CASSSGGGRSYEQYF. The full variable domain, rest sourced from reference TRBV5-1 and TRBJ2-7, is KAGVTQTPRYLIKTRGQQVTLSCSPISGHRSVSWYQQTPGQGLQFLFEYFSETQRNKGNFPGRFSGRQFSNSRSEMNVSTLELGDSALYLCASSSGGGRSYEQYFGPGTRLTVT.

This clone has just one count. The chain employs TRBV5-1 and TRBJ2-3; no firm D call. The germline gives CDR1 SGHRS, CDR2 YFSETQ. This CDR3 comprises 17 residues. V dropped 0 bases and J dropped 0 bases, with 14 bases sitting between them. This CDR3 is CASSLVGPGTSTDTQYF. DNA for the CDR3: TGCGCCAGCAGCTTGGTTGGGCCCGGAACTAGCACAGATACGCAGTATTTT.

This rearrangement joins TRBV7-9 to TRBJ2-2; D is ambiguous. This CDR3 comprises 14 residues. The V and J ends lost 5 bases and 3 bases respectively, with 10 bases between them. The germline gives CDR1 SEHNR, CDR2 FQNEAQ (reference sequence). The DNA for the CDR3 is TGTGCCAGCAGCCCGAGGCCAGACACCGGGGAGCTGTTTTTT. Translating it yields CASSPRPDTGELFF.

V is TRBV9 and J is TRBJ2-1; 9 nucleotides align to TRBD2. Germline lookup yields CDR1 SGDLS and CDR2 YYNGEE. The CDR3 loop spans 15 amino acids. J gave up 8 bases and V 0 bases, and 6 bases lay outside the gene matches. The CDR3 reads CASSVGLAGTDEQFF. The CDR3 DNA follows: TGTGCCAGCAGCGTAGGGCTAGCGGGGACCGATGAGCAGTTCTTC.

V is TRBV7-9 and J is TRBJ1-1, with 11 bases that match TRBD1. This CDR3 region has 15 residues. The junction had 13 bases not matched to a gene; V was cut back by 5 bases and J by 11 bases. Germline values: CDR1 SEHNR, CDR2 FQNEAQ (reference sequence). CDR3 bases: TGTGCCAGCAGCCCCGGGACAGGGGGTGCCACACGGGCTTTCTTT. Translating gives CASSPGTGGATRAFF.

This chain links TRBV7-8 with TRBJ2-5; 15 bases are a match to TRBD2. The CDR3 loop spans 17 amino acids. CDR1 SGHVS and CDR2 FQNEAQ come from the germline V gene. V was pared by 5 bases and J by 5 bases, with 9 bases of the junction left unmatched. Here the CDR3 DNA reads TGTGCCAGCAGCCTCCGGACTAGCGGGAGGGTTGGGGAGACCCAGTACTTC. This encodes CASSLRTSGRVGETQYF.

The rearrangement links TRBV6-1 to TRBJ2-1, with D possibly TRBD1 on 5 matching bases. V was cut by 4 bases and J by 9 bases, with 19 bases left in between. The CDR3 has 15 residues. Germline V gene data show CDR1 as MNHNS and CDR2 as SASEGT. The CDR3 sequence is CASSANLPGWVEQFF. For the CDR3, the DNA is TGTGCCAGCAGTGCGAACCTGCCAGGGTGGGTTGAGCAGTTCTTC.

The chain links TRBV6-1 to TRBJ1-1, with 8 bases identical to TRBD1. This CDR3 is 14 amino acids long. V gave up 4 bases and J gave up 8 bases; unmatched junction bases: 9. Germline V gene lookup returns CDR1 MNHNS and CDR2 SASEGT. CDR3 DNA sequence: TGTGCCAGCAGTGCGGACAGGGCGTGGAACGAAGCTTTCTTT. Translated, it gives CASSADRAWNEAFF.

The chain carries TRBV11-2 and TRBJ1-2; TRBD1 aligns across 7 bases. This CDR3 has 14 amino acids. Trimming removed 5 bases from V and 2 bases from J; junction bases left unmatched: 5. Per the germline V gene, CDR1 is SGHAT and CDR2 is FQNNGV. CDR3 sequence reads: CASSPLTGNYGYTF. Written as DNA, the CDR3 is TGTGCCAGCAGCCCCTTGACAGGGAACTATGGCTACACCTTC.

This chain uses TRBV6-5 with TRBJ2-1, with a weak D call TRBD2 (5 bases). From germline, CDR1 is MNHEY and CDR2 SVGAGI. V lost 4 bases and J lost 6, with 16 bases in between. The CDR3 loop spans 15 amino acids. The CDR3 loop is CASSLEGIVTNEQFF. CDR3 DNA sequence: TGTGCCAGCAGTTTAGAGGGAATTGTAACCAATGAGCAGTTCTTC.

The CDR3: CSVGFQLSNTEAFF. DNA of the CDR3: TGCAGCGTTGGATTTCAGTTATCGAACACTGAAGCTTTCTTT. The rearrangement uses TRBV29-1 and TRBJ1-1, with unresolved D. Trimming left V 4 bases short and J 1 base short, with 13 bases between. This CDR3 has 14 amino acids. Germline assignment: CDR1 SQVTM and CDR2 ANQGSEA.

The chain is built from TRBV27 and TRBJ2-1, with 8 bases fitting TRBD2. Unmatched junction bases numbered 9, after V lost 6 bases and J lost 5 bases. This CDR3 contains 15 residues. Germline V gene lookup returns CDR1 MNHEY and CDR2 SMNVEV (reference sequence). Here the CDR3 DNA reads TGTGCCAGCAGGGAGCGGGAGAAGTTCCACAATGAGCAGTTCTTC. Translation: CASREREKFHNEQFF.

The chain is built from TRBV5-6 and TRBJ1-2, with 8 nucleotides matching TRBD1. This CDR3 is built from 13 residues. The J segment lost 4 bases and the V segment lost 6 bases, leaving 5 bases of the junction unmatched. Per the germline V gene, CDR1 is SGHDT and CDR2 is YYEEEE. Here the CDR3 reads CASTDRGTYGYTF. CDR3 in DNA: TGTGCCAGCACCGACAGGGGAACCTATGGCTACACCTTC.

A remark on this clone: The sample has other DNA sequences that encode this CDR3 too. The chain joins TRBV6-5 to TRBJ1-5; D perhaps matches TRBD1 (6 bases). In germline, CDR1 is MNHEY, CDR2 SVGAGI. This CDR3 has 15 residues. Trimming took off 6 bases at V and 0 bases at J, with 12 bases between the two ends. The CDR3 nucleotides read TGTGCCAGCAGACCGACAGGAAATAGCAATCAGCCCCAGCATTTT. This gives the protein CASRPTGNSNQPQHF.

V is TRBV2 and J is TRBJ1-2; D is unclear. From germline, CDR1 is SNHLY and CDR2 FYNNEI. This CDR3 has 13 residues. Trimming took off 9 bases at V and 2 bases at J, with 13 bases between the two ends. The CDR3 reads CARNGEANYGYTF. The CDR3 coding sequence is TGTGCCAGGAACGGAGAGGCCAACTATGGCTACACCTTC. Looking up the rest from reference TRBV2 and TRBJ1-2 gives the full variable domain: EPEVTQTPSHQVTQMGQEVILRCVPISNHLYFYWYRQILGQKVEFLVSFYNNEISEKSEIFDDQFSVERPDGSNFTLKIRSTKLEDSAMYFCARNGEANYGYTFGSGTRLTVV.

The chain carries TRBV29-1 and TRBJ2-3; D ambiguous. Trimming shortened V by 6 bases and J by 1 base, and 11 bases separated the two germline ends. The germline gives CDR1 SQVTM, CDR2 ANQGSEA. This CDR3 has 13 amino acids. CDR3 in amino acids: CSVCSLGTDTQYF. The CDR3 DNA reads TGCAGCGTCTGTAGCCTGGGCACAGATACGCAGTATTTT.

A few counts support this clone. V and J are TRBV5-6 and TRBJ2-1; 8 nucleotides match TRBD2. V dropped 3 bases and J dropped 5; count of bases not matched to a gene: 7. Germline V gives CDR1 SGHDT, CDR2 YYEEEE. The CDR3 length is 15 residues. The CDR3 nucleotides are TGTGCCAGCAGCTCGGGACTAGTGAAAGACAATGAGCAGTTCTTC. This gives the protein CASSSGLVKDNEQFF.

The chain joins TRBV27 to TRBJ1-5, with 8 bases identical to TRBD1. In germline, CDR1 is MNHEY, CDR2 SMNVEV (reference sequence). V lost 10 bases to trimming and J lost 3 bases; unmatched junction nucleotides: 5. This CDR3 comprises 13 residues. For the CDR3, the DNA is TGTGCCACTTCGACAGGGGACAATCAGCCCCAGCATTTT. This encodes CATSTGDNQPQHF.

The chain uses TRBV5-4 and TRBJ2-3, with TRBD2 identical over 14 bases. After removal of 3 bases from V and 2 bases from J, the junction contained 5 bases not matched to a gene. CDR1 SGHNT and CDR2 YYREEE come from the germline V gene (reference sequence). CDR3 length: 17 amino acids. Written as DNA, the CDR3 is TGTGCCAGCAGCTCGGGACTAGCGGGGGCGATCACAGATACGCAGTATTTT. Residues: CASSSGLAGAITDTQYF.